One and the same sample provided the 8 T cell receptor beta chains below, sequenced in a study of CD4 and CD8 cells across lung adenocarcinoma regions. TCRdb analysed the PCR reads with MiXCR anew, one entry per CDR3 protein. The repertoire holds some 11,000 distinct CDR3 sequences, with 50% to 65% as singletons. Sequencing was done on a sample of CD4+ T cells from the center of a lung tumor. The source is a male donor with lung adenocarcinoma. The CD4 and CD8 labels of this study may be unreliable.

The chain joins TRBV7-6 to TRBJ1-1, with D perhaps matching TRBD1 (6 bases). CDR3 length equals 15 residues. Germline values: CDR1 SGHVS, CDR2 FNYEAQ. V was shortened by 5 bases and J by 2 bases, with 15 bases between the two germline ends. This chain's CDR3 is CASSPKPGANTEAFF. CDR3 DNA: TGTGCCAGCAGCCCTAAACCGGGGGCCAACACTGAAGCTTTCTTT.

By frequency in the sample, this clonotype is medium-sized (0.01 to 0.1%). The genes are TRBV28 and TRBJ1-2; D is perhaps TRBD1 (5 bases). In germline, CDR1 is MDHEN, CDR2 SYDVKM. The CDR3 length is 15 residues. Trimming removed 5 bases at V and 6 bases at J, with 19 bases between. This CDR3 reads CASSLIRLGLNGYTF. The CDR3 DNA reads TGTGCCAGCAGTCTAATAAGGTTGGGACTTAATGGCTACACCTTC.

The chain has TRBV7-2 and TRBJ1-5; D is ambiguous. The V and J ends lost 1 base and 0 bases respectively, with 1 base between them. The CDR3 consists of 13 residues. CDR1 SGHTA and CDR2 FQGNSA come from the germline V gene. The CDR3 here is CASSLDSNQPQHF. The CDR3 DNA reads TGTGCCAGCAGCTTAGATAGCAATCAGCCCCAGCATTTT.

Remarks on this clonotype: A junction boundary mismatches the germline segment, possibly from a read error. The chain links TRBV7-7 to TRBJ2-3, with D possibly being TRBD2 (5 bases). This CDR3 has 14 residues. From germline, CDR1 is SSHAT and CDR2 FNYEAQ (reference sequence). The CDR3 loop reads CAGSGGGDAETQYF. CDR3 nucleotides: TGTGCTGGCAGCGGAGGCGGTGATGCAGAGACCCAGTATTTC.

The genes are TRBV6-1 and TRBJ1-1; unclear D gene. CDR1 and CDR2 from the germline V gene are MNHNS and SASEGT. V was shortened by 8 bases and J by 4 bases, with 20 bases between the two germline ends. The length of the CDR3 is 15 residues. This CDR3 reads CASGSRSGLGTEAFF. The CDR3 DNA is TGTGCCAGCGGAAGCCGGTCTGGCCTCGGCACTGAAGCTTTCTTT.

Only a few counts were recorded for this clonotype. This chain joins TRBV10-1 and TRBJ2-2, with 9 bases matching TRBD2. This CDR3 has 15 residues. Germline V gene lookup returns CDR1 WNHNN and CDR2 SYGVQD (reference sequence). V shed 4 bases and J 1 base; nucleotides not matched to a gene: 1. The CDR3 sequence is CASSASGMNTGELFF. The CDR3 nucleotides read TGCGCCAGCAGTGCTAGCGGGATGAACACCGGGGAGCTGTTTTTT.

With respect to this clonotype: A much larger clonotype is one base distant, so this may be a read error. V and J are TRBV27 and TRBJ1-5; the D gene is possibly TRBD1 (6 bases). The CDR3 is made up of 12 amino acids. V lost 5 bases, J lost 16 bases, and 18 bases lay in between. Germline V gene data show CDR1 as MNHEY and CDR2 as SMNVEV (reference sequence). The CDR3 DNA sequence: TGTGCCAGCAGTGCCGGGGGGACACCCCCCCATTTT. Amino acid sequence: CASSAGGTPPHF.

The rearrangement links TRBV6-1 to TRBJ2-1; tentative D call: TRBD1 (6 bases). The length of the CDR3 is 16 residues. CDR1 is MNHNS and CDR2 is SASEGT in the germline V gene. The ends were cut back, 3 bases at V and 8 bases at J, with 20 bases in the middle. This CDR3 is CASSDLQGKSLDEQFF. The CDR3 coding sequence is TGTGCCAGCAGTGACCTACAGGGAAAGAGCCTAGATGAGCAGTTCTTC.